The sequence of this TCR beta chain was determined in a study of CD8 T cells in ankylosing spondylitis (dated by TCRdb to the late 2010s). At the level of the whole study: The study profiled T cell receptor beta repertoires in healthy donors and ankylosing spondylitis patients to find disease-linked TCR variants. Peripheral blood samples were taken, and synovial fluid was additionally collected from ankylosing spondylitis patients. The full study cohort comprised around 23 ankylosing spondylitis patients and about 110 healthy donors. Results the study describes overall, beyond this receptor: Blood from ankylosing spondylitis patients appeared to be characterized by a TCR beta motif made up of 8 or 9 highly homologous amino acid variants. A CD8+ phenotype was shown by the disease-linked clones, which were found at relatively low frequencies in peripheral blood. The disease-linked clones were reported as significantly enriched in matched synovial fluid samples from ankylosing spondylitis patients. Some motif variants had previously been reported in the synovial fluid and blood of reactive arthritis patients, which suggests shared mechanisms of disease initiation.

This clonotype came up many times. Its antigen remains undetermined. Nothing much larger sits one base from this clone, and base qualities are not available. Including cysteine and phenylalanine, the CDR3 has 14 amino acids. Only the CDR3 DNA stays, 42 bases, in frame from base 1. Deletion took 1 base off V and 4 bases off J, with a span of 8 bases between the germline ends. The germline V gene (reference sequence) sets CDR1 to SEHNR and CDR2 to FQNEAQ. Sequencing took place on an Illumina HiSeq 2500. TCR beta libraries were prepared by quantitative 5'-RACE with molecular barcodes. In the paper's pipeline: To identify disease-linked TCR variants, a new computational method was used, one built on a probabilistic model of VDJ rearrangement. TCRdb handled the public reads itself, with Q25 trimming in fastp and clone calling in MiXCR, and kept productive beta chains. When rows share a CDR3 protein, they turn into one entry using the most common DNA and genes. These V and J calls are TCRdb output, not the study's own analysis. The sample table holds approximately 130,000 distinct CDR3 sequences, of which approximately 9.9% were seen once. 2.5% to 3.5% of the sample is in the top ten clones.

Sequencing input: blood, either unsorted or a sorted T cell fraction (not recorded which). The sequence derives from a male donor with ankylosing spondylitis or in good health (not recorded which). The chain uses TRBV7-9 and TRBJ2-4; a tentative D match to TRBD1 spans 5 bases. In nucleotide form, the sequence is TGTGCCAGCAGCTTAGAAGGGGCAAAAAACATTCAGTACTTC. Its coded protein is CASSLEGAKNIQYF.